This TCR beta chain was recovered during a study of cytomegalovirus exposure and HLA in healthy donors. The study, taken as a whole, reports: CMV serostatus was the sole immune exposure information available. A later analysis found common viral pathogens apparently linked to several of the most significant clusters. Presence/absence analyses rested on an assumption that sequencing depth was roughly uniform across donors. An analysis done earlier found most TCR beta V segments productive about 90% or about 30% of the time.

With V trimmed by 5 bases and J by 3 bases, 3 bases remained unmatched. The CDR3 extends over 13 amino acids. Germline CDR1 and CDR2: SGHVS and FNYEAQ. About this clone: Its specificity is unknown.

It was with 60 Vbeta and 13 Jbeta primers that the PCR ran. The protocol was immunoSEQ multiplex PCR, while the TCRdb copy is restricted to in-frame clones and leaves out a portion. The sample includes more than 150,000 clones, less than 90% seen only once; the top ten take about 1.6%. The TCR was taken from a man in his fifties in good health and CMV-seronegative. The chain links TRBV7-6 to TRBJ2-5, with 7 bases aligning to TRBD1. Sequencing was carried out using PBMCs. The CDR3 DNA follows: TGTGCCAGCAGCCCTGGGACAGAAGAGACCCAGTACTTC. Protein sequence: CASSPGTEETQYF.